Sequencing of this T cell receptor beta chain was carried out in a study of blood T cell repertoires in COVID-19. At the level of the study: Acute and convalescent COVID-19 samples came from the United States, Italy and Spain. Sample material is recorded as cDNA or gDNA derived from T cells, B-cell-depleted T cells, or PBMCs.

As originally analysed: Cell counts per sample came from amplifying reference gene primers. Clones were read by immunoSEQ multiplex PCR, and TCRdb kept only the in-frame ones, dropping some. The DNA gave D and trimming, while V, J and clone size come from that table. The sample shows 95,000 to 150,000 clones, around 77% of them seen only once. This CDR3 has 12 amino acids. V dropped 9 bases and J dropped 7; count of bases not matched to a gene: 3. Per germline, CDR1 LNHDA and CDR2 SQIVND (reference sequence). V and J are TRBV19 and TRBJ1-6; 7 positions match TRBD1. The source of this sequence is a man aged 55 to 70 with active or convalescent COVID-19. Sequencing was performed on peripheral blood. The CDR3 nucleotides are TGTGCCAGCGGGACAGCGAATTCACCCCTCCACTTT. Protein sequence: CASGTANSPLHF.